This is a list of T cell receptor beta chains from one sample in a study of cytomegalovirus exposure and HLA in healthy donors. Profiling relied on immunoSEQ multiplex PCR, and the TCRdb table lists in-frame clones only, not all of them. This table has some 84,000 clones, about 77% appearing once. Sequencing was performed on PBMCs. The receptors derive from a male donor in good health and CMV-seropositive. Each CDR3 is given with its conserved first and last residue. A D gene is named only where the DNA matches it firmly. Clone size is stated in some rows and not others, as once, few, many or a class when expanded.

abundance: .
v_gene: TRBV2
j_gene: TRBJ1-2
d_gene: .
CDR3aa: CASSRMRVDGYTF
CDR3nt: TGTGCCAGCAGTCGGATGCGGGTAGACGGCTACACCTTC

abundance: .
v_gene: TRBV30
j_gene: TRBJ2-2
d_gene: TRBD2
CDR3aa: CAWSVRSGRSGELFF
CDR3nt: TGTGCCTGGAGTGTACGTAGCGGGAGATCCGGGGAGCTGTTTTTT

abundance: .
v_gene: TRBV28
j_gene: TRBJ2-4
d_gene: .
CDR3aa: CASSSQGPEAKNIQYF
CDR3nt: TGTGCCAGCAGTTCACAGGGTCCGGAAGCCAAAAACATTCAGTACTTC

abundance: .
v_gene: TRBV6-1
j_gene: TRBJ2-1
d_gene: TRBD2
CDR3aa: CASSEEASGIRGNEQFF
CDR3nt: TGTGCCAGCAGTGAAGAAGCTAGCGGGATTAGGGGCAATGAGCAGTTCTTC

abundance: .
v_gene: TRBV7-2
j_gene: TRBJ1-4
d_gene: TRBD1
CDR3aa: CASSLDRATNEKLFF
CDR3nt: TGTGCCAGCAGCTTGGACAGGGCTACTAATGAAAAACTGTTTTTT

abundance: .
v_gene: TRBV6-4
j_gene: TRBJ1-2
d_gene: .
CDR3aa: CASMGQGSHYGYTF
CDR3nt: TGTGCCAGCATGGGCCAGGGAAGCCACTATGGCTACACCTTC

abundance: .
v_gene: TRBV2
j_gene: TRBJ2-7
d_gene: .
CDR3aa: CASSDPYEQYF
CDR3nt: TGTGCCAGCAGTGACCCCTACGAGCAGTACTTC

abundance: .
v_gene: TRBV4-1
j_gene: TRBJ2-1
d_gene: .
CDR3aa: CASSEVNEQFF
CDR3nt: TGCGCCAGCAGCGAGGTCAATGAGCAGTTCTTC

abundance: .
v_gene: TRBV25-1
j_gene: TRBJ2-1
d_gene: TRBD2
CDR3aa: CASGGRSLDEQFF
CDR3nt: TGTGCCAGCGGCGGGAGGTCATTAGATGAGCAGTTCTTC

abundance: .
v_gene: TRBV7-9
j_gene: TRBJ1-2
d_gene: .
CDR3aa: CASSRDDSKNTF
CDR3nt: TGTGCCAGCAGCCGAGATGACAGCAAAAATACCTTC

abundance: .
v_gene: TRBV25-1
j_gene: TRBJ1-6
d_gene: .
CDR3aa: CASSLLGGAGSPLHF
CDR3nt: TGTGCCAGCAGTCTACTCGGGGGGGCGGGTTCACCCCTCCACTTT

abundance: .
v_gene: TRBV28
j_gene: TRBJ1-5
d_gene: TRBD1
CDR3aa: CASSLTGSNQPQHF
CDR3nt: TGTGCCAGCAGCTTGACAGGGAGCAATCAGCCCCAGCATTTT

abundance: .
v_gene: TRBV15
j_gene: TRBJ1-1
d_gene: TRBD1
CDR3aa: CATSRGDRASTEAFF
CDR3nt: TGTGCCACCAGCAGGGGGGACAGGGCGTCCACTGAAGCTTTCTTT

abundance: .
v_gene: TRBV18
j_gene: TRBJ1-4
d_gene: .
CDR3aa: CASSSLTVATNEKLFF
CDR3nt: TGTGCCAGCTCATCACTTACTGTAGCAACTAATGAAAAACTGTTTTTT

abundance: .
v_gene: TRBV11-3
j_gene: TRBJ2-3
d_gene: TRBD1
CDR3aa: CASSLGLGQEIDTQYF
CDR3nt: TGTGCCAGCAGCTTAGGGCTGGGACAGGAGATAGATACGCAGTATTTT

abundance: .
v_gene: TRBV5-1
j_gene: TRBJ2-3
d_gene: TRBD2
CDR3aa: CASSPTTSGSSTDTQYF
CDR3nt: TGCGCCAGCAGCCCCACGACTAGCGGATCTAGCACAGATACGCAGTATTTT

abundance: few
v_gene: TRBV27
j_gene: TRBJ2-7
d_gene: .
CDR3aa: CASSFPGVAEQYF
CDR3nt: TGTGCCAGCAGTTTCCCAGGGGTGGCCGAGCAGTACTTC

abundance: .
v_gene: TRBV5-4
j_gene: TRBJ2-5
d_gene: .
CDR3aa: CASSLGGIGLGEETQYF
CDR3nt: TGTGCCAGCAGCTTGGGCGGGATAGGCCTGGGGGAAGAGACCCAGTACTTC

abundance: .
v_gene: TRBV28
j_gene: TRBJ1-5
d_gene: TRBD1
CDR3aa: CASSSTWGTGNQPQHF
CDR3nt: TGTGCCAGCAGCTCAACCTGGGGGACAGGGAATCAGCCCCAGCATTTT

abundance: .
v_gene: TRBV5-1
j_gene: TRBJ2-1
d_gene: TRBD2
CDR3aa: CASDHTGGNEQFF
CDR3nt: TGCGCCAGCGACCATACGGGGGGCAATGAGCAGTTCTTC

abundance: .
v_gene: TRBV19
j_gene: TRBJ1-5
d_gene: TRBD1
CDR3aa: CASSQGTASNQPQHF
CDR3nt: TGTGCCAGTAGCCAGGGGACAGCGAGCAATCAGCCCCAGCATTTT

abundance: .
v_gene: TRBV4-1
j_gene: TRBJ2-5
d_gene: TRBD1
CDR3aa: CASSHGGQGETQYF
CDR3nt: TGCGCCAGCAGCCACGGGGGACAGGGGGAGACCCAGTACTTC

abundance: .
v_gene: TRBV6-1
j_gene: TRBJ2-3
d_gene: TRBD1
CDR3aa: CASRRTGESTDTQYF
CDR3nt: TGTGCCAGCAGAAGGACAGGGGAGAGCACAGATACGCAGTATTTT

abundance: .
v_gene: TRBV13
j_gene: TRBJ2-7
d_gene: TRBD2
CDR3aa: CASSLGASGTYEQYF
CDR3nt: TGTGCCAGCAGCTTAGGTGCTAGCGGAACCTACGAGCAGTACTTC

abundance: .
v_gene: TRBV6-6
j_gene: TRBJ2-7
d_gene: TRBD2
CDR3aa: CASTSGSYEQYF
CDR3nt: TGTGCCAGCACTAGCGGGAGCTACGAGCAGTACTTC

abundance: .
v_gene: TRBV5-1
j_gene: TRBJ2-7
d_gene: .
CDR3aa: CASSLAGVYEQYF
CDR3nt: TGCGCCAGCAGCTTGGCCGGTGTTTACGAGCAGTACTTC

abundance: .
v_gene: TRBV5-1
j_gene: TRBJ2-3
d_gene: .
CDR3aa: CASRPDSGLTDTQYF
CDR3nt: TGCGCCAGCAGGCCGGATAGCGGACTCACAGATACGCAGTATTTT

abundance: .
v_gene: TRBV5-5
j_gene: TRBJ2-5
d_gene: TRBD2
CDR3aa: CASSFSGVQETQYF
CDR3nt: TGTGCCAGCAGCTTCAGCGGGGTCCAAGAGACCCAGTACTTC

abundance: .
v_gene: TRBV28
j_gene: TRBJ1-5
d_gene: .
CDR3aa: CASSLYRDQPQHF
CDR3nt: TGTGCCAGCAGTTTGTACAGGGACCAGCCCCAGCATTTT

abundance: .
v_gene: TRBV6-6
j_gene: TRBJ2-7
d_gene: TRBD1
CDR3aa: CASSSQVGTGTYEQYF
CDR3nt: TGTGCCAGCAGTTCCCAGGTAGGGACAGGGACCTACGAGCAGTACTTC

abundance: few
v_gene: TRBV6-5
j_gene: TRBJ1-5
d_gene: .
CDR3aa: CASSPDRYQPQHF
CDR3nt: TGTGCCAGCAGTCCCGACAGATACCAGCCCCAGCATTTT

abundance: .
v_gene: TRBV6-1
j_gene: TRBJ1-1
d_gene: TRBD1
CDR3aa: CASSATGGTEAFF
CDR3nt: TGTGCCAGCAGTGCAACAGGGGGGACTGAAGCTTTCTTT

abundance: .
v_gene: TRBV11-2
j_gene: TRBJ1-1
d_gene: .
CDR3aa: CASSSRGNTEAFF
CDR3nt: TGTGCCAGCAGCTCCAGGGGCAACACTGAAGCTTTCTTT

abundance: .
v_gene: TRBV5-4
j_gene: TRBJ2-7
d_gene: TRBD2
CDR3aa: CASSYGLAGGPQYF
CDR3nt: TGTGCCAGCAGCTACGGACTAGCGGGAGGGCCGCAGTACTTC

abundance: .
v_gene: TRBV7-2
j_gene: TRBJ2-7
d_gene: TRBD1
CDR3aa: CASSRDRVYYEQYF
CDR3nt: TGTGCCAGCAGCCGGGACAGGGTGTATTACGAGCAGTACTTC

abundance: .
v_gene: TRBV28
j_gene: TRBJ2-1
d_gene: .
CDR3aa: CASRGTSPSYNEQFF
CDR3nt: TGTGCCAGCAGGGGGACTTCGCCTTCCTACAATGAGCAGTTCTTC

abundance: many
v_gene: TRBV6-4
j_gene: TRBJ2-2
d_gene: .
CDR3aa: CASSDGTNTGELFF
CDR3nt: TGTGCCAGCAGTGACGGGACTAACACCGGGGAGCTGTTTTTT

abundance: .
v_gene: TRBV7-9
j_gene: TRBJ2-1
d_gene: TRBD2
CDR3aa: CASSFLGTSEYNEQFF
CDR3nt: TGTGCCAGCAGCTTCCTCGGGACTAGCGAATACAATGAGCAGTTCTTC

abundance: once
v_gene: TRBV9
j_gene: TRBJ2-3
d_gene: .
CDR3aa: CASSVYGQGGDTDTQYF
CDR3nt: TGTGCCAGCAGCGTGTACGGACAGGGAGGGGACACAGATACGCAGTATTTT

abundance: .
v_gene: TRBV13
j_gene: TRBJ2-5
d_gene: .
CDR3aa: CASSLGLHPQYF
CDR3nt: TGTGCCAGCAGCTTAGGCTTACACCCCCAGTACTTC

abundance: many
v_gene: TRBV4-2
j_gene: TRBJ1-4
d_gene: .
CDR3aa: CASSQVGGDEKLFF
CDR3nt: TGTGCCAGCAGCCAAGTAGGAGGGGACGAAAAACTGTTTTTT

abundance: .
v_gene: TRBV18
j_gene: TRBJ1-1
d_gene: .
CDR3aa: CASSPLGRSTEAFF
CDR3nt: TGTGCCAGCTCACCACTGGGTAGGAGCACTGAAGCTTTCTTT

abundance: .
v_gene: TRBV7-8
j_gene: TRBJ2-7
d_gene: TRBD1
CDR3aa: CASSSTRDRSYEQYF
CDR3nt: TGTGCCAGCAGCAGCACCCGGGACAGGAGCTACGAGCAGTACTTC

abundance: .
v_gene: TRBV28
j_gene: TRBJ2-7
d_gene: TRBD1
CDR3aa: CASWLGGAGGYEQYF
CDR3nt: TGTGCCAGCTGGTTAGGGGGCGCTGGGGGTTACGAGCAGTACTTC

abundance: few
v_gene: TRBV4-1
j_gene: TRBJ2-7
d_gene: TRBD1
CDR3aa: CASSGAGGFYEQYF
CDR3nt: TGCGCCAGCAGCGGGGCAGGGGGCTTCTACGAGCAGTACTTC

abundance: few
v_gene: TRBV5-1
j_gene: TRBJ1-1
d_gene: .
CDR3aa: CASSLVAGLDTEAFF
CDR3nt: TGCGCCAGCAGCTTGGTAGCAGGACTGGACACTGAAGCTTTCTTT

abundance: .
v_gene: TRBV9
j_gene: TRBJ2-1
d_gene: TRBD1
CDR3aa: CASSARPTGGKDEQFF
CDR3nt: TGTGCCAGCAGCGCGAGACCGACAGGGGGCAAGGATGAGCAGTTCTTC

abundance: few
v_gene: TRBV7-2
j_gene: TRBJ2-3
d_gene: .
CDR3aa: CASSKNMDTQYF
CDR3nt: TGTGCCAGCAGCAAAAACATGGATACGCAGTATTTT

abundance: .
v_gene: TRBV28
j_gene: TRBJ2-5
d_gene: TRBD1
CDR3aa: CASRDRGRETQYF
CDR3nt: TGTGCCAGCAGAGACAGGGGCCGAGAGACCCAGTACTTC

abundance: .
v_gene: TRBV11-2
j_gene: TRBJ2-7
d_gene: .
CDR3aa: CASSPGRGLRYEQYF
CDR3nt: TGTGCCAGCAGCCCCGGCAGGGGTCTGCGCTACGAGCAGTACTTC

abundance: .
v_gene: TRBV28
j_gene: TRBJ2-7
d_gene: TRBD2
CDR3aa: CASSSGLAGPLEQYF
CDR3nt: TGTGCCAGCAGCTCCGGACTAGCGGGGCCCCTCGAGCAGTACTTC

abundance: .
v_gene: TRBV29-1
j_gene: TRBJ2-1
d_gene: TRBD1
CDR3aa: CSSTGTGSTYEQFF
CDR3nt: TGCAGCTCAACCGGGACAGGGTCGACTTATGAGCAGTTCTTC

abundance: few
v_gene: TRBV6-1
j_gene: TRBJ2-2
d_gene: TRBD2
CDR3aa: CASSGAGSGTGELFF
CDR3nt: TGTGCCAGCAGTGGAGCGGGATCGGGGACCGGGGAGCTGTTTTTT

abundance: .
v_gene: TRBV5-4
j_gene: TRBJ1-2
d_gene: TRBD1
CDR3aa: CASSLGDRALGGYTF
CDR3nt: TGTGCCAGCAGCTTGGGGGACAGGGCCCTCGGGGGCTACACCTTC

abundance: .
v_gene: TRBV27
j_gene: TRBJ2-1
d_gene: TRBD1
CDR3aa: CASSLDRGKQFF
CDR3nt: TGTGCCAGCAGTTTGGACAGGGGGAAGCAGTTCTTC